The present entry profiles one T cell receptor (beta chain) with its context. Antigen: not known. The record originates from a study of OX40 agonist ivuxolimab in advanced cancers. Study background: In this cohort, patients received ivuxolimab, an agonistic anti-OX40 (CD134) antibody.

Measured with immunoSEQ multiplex PCR; TCRdb has only the in-frame clones, and not every one. This table holds around 120,000 clones, approximately 90% found once. Points from the study as a whole: The study found that CD8+ T cells averaged more expanded clones than CD4+. Normalized T-cell clonal expansion was also low in some nonresponders. CD4+ and CD8+ T cells in blood underwent clonal expansion by week 6 at 0.1 to 3.0 mg/kg.

The sequenced sample was CD4+ or CD8+ T cells sorted from blood, obtained in a trial of the OX40 agonist ivuxolimab. The receptor was isolated from an adult with an advanced solid tumor such as melanoma, head and neck, liver or kidney cancer.

This CDR3 is CASSYVSSGNTIYF. CDR3 DNA sequence: TGTGCCAGCAGTTACGTGAGCTCTGGAAACACCATATATTTT. The genes are TRBV6-5 and TRBJ1-3, with unresolved D. V was trimmed by 2 bases and J by 0 bases, leaving 5 bases between them. Germline V gene sequence: CDR1 MNHEY, CDR2 SVGAGI. The CDR3 is 14 amino acids.